Listed here is a single TCR beta chain. The treatment was: about 20 received Ad26.COV2.S at low or high dose, single or two shots; 5 received placebo; per-sample allocation not given. Day 63 after the first vaccine or placebo injection was the time point for sampling. Sequencing used immunoSEQ multiplex PCR; TCRdb keeps in-frame clones, though not all of them. Altogether roughly 400,000 clones are present, about 89% being singletons, with the ten largest covering 1.9%. Germline V gene lookup returns CDR1 SEHNR and CDR2 FQNEAQ (reference sequence). The germline V and J ends were trimmed by 4 bases and 6 bases, with 21 bases remaining between them. The length of the CDR3 is 16 residues. This sample was included in a study of Ad26.COV2.S vaccination and SARS-CoV-2 variants. Study-wide background: Each vaccinee took Ad26.COV2.S intramuscularly, once or twice 56 days apart.

V is TRBV7-9 and J is TRBJ1-1; possible D gene TRBD1, 6 bases. The input for sequencing was peripheral blood, taken in a trial of Ad26.COV2.S vaccine versus placebo. The clonotype was recovered from a person aged 18-65 years who received the Ad26.COV2.S COVID-19 vaccine or a placebo. The CDR3 is CASSWWTDYLIPEAFF. CDR3 sequence (DNA): TGTGCCAGCAGCTGGTGGACAGACTATCTGATCCCTGAAGCTTTCTTT.